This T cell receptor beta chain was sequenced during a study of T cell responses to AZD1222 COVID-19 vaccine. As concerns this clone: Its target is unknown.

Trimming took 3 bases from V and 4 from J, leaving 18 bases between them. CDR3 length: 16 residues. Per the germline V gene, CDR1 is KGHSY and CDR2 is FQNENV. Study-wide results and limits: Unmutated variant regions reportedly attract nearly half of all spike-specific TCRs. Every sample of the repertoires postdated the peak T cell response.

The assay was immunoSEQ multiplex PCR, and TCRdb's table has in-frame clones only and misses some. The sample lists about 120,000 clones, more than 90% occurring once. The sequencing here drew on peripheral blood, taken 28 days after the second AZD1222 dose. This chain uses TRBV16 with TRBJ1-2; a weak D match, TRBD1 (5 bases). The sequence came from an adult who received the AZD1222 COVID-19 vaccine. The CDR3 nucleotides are TGTGCCAGCAGCCACCTTACACCAGACAGAGCCTATGGCTACACCTTC. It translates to CASSHLTPDRAYGYTF.